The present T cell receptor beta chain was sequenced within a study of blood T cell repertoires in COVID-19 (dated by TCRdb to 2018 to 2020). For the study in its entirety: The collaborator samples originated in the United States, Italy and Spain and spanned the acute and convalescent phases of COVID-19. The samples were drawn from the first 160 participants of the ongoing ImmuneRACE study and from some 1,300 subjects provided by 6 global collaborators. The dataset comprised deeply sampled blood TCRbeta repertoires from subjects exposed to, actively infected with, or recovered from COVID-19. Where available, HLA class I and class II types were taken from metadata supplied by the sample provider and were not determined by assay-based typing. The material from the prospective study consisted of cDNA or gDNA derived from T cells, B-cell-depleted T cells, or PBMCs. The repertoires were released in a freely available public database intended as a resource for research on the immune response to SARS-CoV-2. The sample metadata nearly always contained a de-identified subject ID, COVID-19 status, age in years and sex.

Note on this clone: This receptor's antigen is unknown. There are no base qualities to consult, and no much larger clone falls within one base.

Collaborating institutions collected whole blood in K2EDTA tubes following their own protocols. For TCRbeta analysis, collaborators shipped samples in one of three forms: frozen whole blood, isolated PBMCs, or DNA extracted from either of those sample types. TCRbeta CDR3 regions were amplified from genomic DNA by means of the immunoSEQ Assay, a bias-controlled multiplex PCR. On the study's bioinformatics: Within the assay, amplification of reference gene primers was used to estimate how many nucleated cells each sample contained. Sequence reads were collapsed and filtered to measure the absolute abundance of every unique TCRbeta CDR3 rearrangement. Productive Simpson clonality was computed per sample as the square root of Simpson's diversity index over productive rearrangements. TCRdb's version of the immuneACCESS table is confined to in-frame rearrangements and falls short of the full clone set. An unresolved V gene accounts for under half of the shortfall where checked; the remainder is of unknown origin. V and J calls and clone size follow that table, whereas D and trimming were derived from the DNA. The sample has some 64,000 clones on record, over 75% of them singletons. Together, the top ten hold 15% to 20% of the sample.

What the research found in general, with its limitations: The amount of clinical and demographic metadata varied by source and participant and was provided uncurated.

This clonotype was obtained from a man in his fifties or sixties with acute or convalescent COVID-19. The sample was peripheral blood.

The base sequence is TGTGCCAGCAGCTTTAAGACAGGGCTTTTGGGCACTGAAGCTTTCTTT. Translation gives CASSFKTGLLGTEAFF. The rearranged segments are TRBV7-9 and TRBJ1-1, with 7 middle bases fitting TRBD1. V is trimmed back by 3 bases and J by 4 bases, and the junction contains 11 bases that no gene match accounts for. The CDR3 holds 16 amino acids from the cysteine to the phenylalanine. Only CDR3 DNA is held: 48 bases, read in frame from base 1. CDR1 and CDR2, per the germline V gene (reference sequence), are SEHNR and FQNEAQ.